The source of this T cell receptor beta chain is a study of CD8 T cells in Susac syndrome. Random hexamers were used to reverse transcribe 0.5 to 1 ug of RNA. Using its own MiXCR run on the immunoSEQ multiplex PCR reads, TCRdb lists one record per CDR3 protein. The table lists some 60,000 distinct CDR3 sequences, more than 90% of them singletons. Germline-derived CDR1 and CDR2 are ENHRY and SYGVKD. The CDR3 spans 15 residues. Regarding this clonotype: One end of the junction varies from germline; a read error may be responsible.

The sequenced sample was CD8+ T cells from PBMCs. The rearrangement links TRBV10-3 to TRBJ2-1; D remains unclear. The origin of this receptor is a human donor in good health. For the CDR3, the DNA is TGTGTCATCAGTGAGCCAGCCAATATCTACAATGAGCAGTTCTTC. Residues: CVISEPANIYNEQFF.